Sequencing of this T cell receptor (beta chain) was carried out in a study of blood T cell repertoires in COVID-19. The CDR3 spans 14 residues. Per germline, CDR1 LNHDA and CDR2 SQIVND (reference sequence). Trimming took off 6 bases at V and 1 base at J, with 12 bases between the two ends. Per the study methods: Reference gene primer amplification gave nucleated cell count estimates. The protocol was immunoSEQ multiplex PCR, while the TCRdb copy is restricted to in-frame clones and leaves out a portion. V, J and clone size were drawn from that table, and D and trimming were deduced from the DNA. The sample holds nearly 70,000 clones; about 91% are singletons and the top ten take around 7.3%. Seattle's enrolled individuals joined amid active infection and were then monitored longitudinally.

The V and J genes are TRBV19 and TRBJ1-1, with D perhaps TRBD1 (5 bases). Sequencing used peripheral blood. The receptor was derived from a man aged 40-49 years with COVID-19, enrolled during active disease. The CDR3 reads CASSPRDPNTEAFF. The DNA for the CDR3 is TGTGCCAGTAGCCCCAGGGATCCGAACACTGAAGCTTTCTTT.